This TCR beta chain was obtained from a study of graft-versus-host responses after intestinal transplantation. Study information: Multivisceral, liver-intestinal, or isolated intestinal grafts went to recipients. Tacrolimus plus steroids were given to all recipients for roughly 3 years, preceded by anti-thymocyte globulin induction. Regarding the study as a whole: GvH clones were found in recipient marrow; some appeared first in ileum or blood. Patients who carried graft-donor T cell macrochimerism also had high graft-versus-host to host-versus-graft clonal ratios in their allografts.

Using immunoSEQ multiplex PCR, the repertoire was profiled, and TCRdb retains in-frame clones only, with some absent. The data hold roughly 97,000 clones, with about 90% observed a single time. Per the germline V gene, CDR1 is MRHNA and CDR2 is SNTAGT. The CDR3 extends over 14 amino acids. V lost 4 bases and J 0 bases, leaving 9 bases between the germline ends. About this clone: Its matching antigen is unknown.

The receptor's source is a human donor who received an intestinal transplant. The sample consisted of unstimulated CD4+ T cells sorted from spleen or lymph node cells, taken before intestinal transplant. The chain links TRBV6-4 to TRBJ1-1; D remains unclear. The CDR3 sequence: CASSVRRLNTEAFF. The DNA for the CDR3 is TGTGCCAGCAGTGTACGTCGTCTGAACACTGAAGCTTTCTTT.